A single T cell receptor (beta chain) is shown here with its context. The sample is drawn from a study of human T cells and chemical hapten exposure. The library labeled individual cDNA molecules by adding unique molecular identifiers to them. In TCRdb, the RACE reads were re-called with MiXCR into one record per CDR3 protein. The data show about 180,000 distinct CDR3 sequences, with almost 30% seen just once and less than 3% held by the top ten. Trimming at V came to 3 bases and at J to 4 bases, leaving 16 bases not matched to a gene. Germline V CDR1 and CDR2: MGHRA, YSYEKL. The CDR3 has 19 amino acids. As for time point: pre-sensitization, week 0. Treatment defined: therapeutic diphenylcyclopropenone sensitization with weekly scalp DPC.

The receptor comes from a woman between 25 and 40 years old with alopecia areata. Some clones in this sample may be carry-over from other donors' samples. The sequencing here drew on whole blood, taken in connection with sensitization to the hapten diphenylcyclopropenone (DPC). The rearrangement joins TRBV4-1 to TRBJ2-3; 10 bases align to TRBD2. CDR3 sequence: CASSQQGLAGAPSSDTQYF. The DNA for the CDR3 is TGCGCCAGCAGCCAGCAAGGGCTAGCGGGGGCGCCGAGCTCAGATACGCAGTATTTT.